The 29 T cell receptor beta chains reported below all come from one sample, sequenced in a study of blood T cell repertoires in COVID-19. Sequencing was performed with immunoSEQ multiplex PCR; in TCRdb, only in-frame clones are kept and a portion is missing. The sample consists of fewer than 300,000 clones, approximately 90% of them appearing once. What was sequenced was peripheral blood. Every receptor here comes from a woman aged 25 to 39 with COVID-19, enrolled during active disease.

This clone was recorded a few times. This CDR3 is CATSDRVRTDTQYF. The CDR3 coding sequence is TGTGCCACCAGTGATCGAGTCCGCACAGATACGCAGTATTTT. The chain couples TRBV24-1 to TRBJ2-3; D remains ambiguous. Germline values: CDR1 KGHDR, CDR2 SFDVKD. The V and J ends lost 3 bases and 1 base respectively, with 7 bases between them. The CDR3 contains 14 residues.

The chain couples TRBV14 to TRBJ2-5; the D gene is possibly TRBD1 (6 bases). The V end lost 4 bases, the J end lost 5 bases, and 11 bases lay between the germline ends. Germline CDR1 SGHDN, CDR2 FVKESK. The CDR3 totals 13 residues. CDR3: CASSPGQYETQYF. The CDR3 nucleotides are TGTGCCAGCAGCCCGGGACAATACGAGACCCAGTACTTC.

CDR3 DNA sequence: TGTGCCAGCAGTTCACCCCCCCTAGGGGTGAACACTGAAGCTTTCTTT. Protein: CASSSPPLGVNTEAFF. This rearrangement joins TRBV27 to TRBJ1-1, with D maybe TRBD1 (5 bases). V was pared by 4 bases and J by 0 bases, with 15 bases between. The CDR3 length is 16 residues. The germline CDR1 and CDR2 sequences are MNHEY and SMNVEV (reference sequence).

The CDR3 bases are TGTGCCAGCAGCTTAATTCCCGGGGACACCATATATTTT. Translated: CASSLIPGDTIYF. This sequence joins TRBV7-3 and TRBJ1-3; D is ambiguous. The CDR3 totals 13 residues. Germline lookup yields CDR1 SGHTA and CDR2 FQGTGA. Between the trimmed V and J ends, which lost 1 base and 8 bases, there was a span of 9 bases.

The chain couples TRBV28 to TRBJ1-5; 8 bases line up with TRBD1. CDR3 length equals 14 residues. Germline lookup yields CDR1 MDHEN and CDR2 SYDVKM. V was clipped by 3 bases and J by 3 bases; unmatched bases: 1. CDR3 residues: CASSLGQVNQPQHF. CDR3 in DNA: TGTGCCAGCAGTTTGGGACAGGTCAATCAGCCCCAGCATTTT.

The V gene is TRBV15, the J gene TRBJ1-2; no firm D call. The germline V gene encodes CDR1 LNHNV and CDR2 YYDKDF (reference sequence). The ends were cut back, 0 bases at V and 4 bases at J, with 9 bases in the middle. The CDR3 is made up of 14 amino acids. CDR3 sequence: CATSRELTGYGYTF. The CDR3 DNA is TGTGCCACCAGCAGAGAACTCACGGGCTATGGCTACACCTTC.

This sequence joins TRBV28 and TRBJ1-4, with D maybe TRBD1 (5 bases). There are 14 residues in the CDR3. Trimming shortened V by 6 bases and J by 8 bases, and 16 bases separated the two germline ends. Germline V gives CDR1 MDHEN, CDR2 SYDVKM. The CDR3 loop is CASSPSGTMEKLFF. In DNA form, the CDR3 reads TGTGCCAGCAGCCCCTCGGGGACTATGGAAAAACTGTTTTTT.

Here the CDR3 DNA reads TGTGCCAGCAGTTACTCGTTCTCTTCTCACAATGAGCAGTTCTTC. Protein: CASSYSFSSHNEQFF. The genes are TRBV6-2 or TRBV6-3 and TRBJ2-1; D not certain. CDR3 length: 15 amino acids. V lost 0 bases to trimming and J lost 5 bases, with 11 bases between them. In germline, CDR1 is MNHEY, CDR2 SVGEGT.

V gene TRBV7-6 combines with J gene TRBJ1-3, with D uncertain. The CDR3 consists of 14 residues. Trimming cost V 1 base and J 4 bases, with 8 bases left between them. Germline-derived CDR1 and CDR2 are SGHVS and FNYEAQ. The CDR3 sequence is CASSLVTDGNTIYF. CDR3 nucleotides: TGTGCCAGCAGCTTAGTAACAGACGGAAACACCATATATTTT.

The chain uses TRBV3-1 (or the pseudogene TRBV3-2) and TRBJ2-1, with 7 bases identical to TRBD2. Per the germline V gene, CDR1 is LGHDT and CDR2 is YNNKEL (reference sequence). The CDR3 is 17 amino acids. V lost 0 bases, J lost 7 bases, and 12 bases stayed unmatched. The CDR3 is CASSQDRRGEGRNEQFF. Here the CDR3 DNA reads TGTGCCAGCAGCCAAGATCGGCGCGGGGAGGGGAGGAATGAGCAGTTCTTC.

A few counts support this clone. The V and J genes are TRBV5-4 and TRBJ2-7; 15 bases map to TRBD2. The CDR3 covers 17 residues. Germline V lookup: CDR1 SGHNT, CDR2 YYREEE (reference sequence). V was pared by 4 bases and J by 1 base, with 6 bases of the junction left unmatched. Here the CDR3 reads CASSLGTSGRSSYEQYF. The CDR3 DNA reads as TGTGCCAGCAGCCTTGGGACTAGCGGGAGGTCATCCTACGAGCAGTACTTC.

This chain connects TRBV30 to TRBJ2-1, with D maybe TRBD2 (6 bases). The CDR3 is 16 residues long. The V gene's germline CDR1 is GTSNPN and CDR2 SVGIG (reference sequence). Between the trimmed V and J ends, which lost 4 bases and 5 bases, there was a span of 21 bases. The CDR3 DNA is TGTGCCTGGATGGGGCCGGGGGAGACGGTCCACAATGAGCAGTTCTTC. The encoded protein is CAWMGPGETVHNEQFF. Filled out from reference TRBV30 and TRBJ2-1, the complete variable domain reads SQTIHQWPATLVQPVGSPLSLECTVEGTSNPNLYWYRQAAGRGLQLLFYSVGIGQISSEVPQNLSASRPQDRQFILSSKKLLLSDSGFYLCAWMGPGETVHNEQFFGPGTRLTVL.

This clone is a singleton in its sample. V usage is TRBV30 and J usage is TRBJ1-2; TRBD1 aligns across 7 bases. The CDR3 contains 14 residues. The V gene's germline CDR1 is GTSNPN and CDR2 SVGIG (reference sequence). After removal of 5 bases from V and 6 bases from J, the junction contained 12 bases not matched to a gene. The DNA of the CDR3 is TGTGCCTGGTATCTAGACAGGGCGAAGGATGGCTACACCTTC. It translates to CAWYLDRAKDGYTF.

The chain uses TRBV5-1 and TRBJ1-2; a possible D gene is TRBD1 (6 bases). Trimming removed 0 bases from V and 7 bases from J, with 13 bases in between. Germline V gene sequence: CDR1 SGHRS, CDR2 YFSETQ. The CDR3 has 14 amino acids. The CDR3 loop is CASSLVQGMVGYTF. CDR3 DNA: TGCGCCAGCAGCTTGGTGCAGGGGATGGTTGGCTACACCTTC.

The chain couples TRBV11-3 to TRBJ2-1, with D hard to call. The CDR3 is made up of 11 amino acids. V dropped 4 bases and J dropped 8 bases, with 6 bases sitting between them. Germline assignment: CDR1 SGHNT and CDR2 YENEEA. The CDR3 DNA sequence: TGTGCCAGCAGCTCTGGGCATGAGCAGTTCTTC. This codes for CASSSGHEQFF.

This rearrangement joins TRBV5-4 to TRBJ1-3; D not resolved. The germline V gene has CDR1 SGHNT and CDR2 YYREEE (reference sequence). The CDR3 totals 16 residues. V lost 0 bases and J 0 bases, leaving 10 bases between the germline ends. CDR3 coding DNA: TGTGCCAGCAGCTTGGACAGACCAAGCTCTGGAAACACCATATATTTT. Translation: CASSLDRPSSGNTIYF.

V usage is TRBV19 and J usage is TRBJ2-2, with TRBD1 matching 9 bases. This CDR3 comprises 14 residues. With V trimmed by 7 bases and J by 4 bases, 4 bases remained unmatched. Germline loops: CDR1 LNHDA, CDR2 SQIVND (reference sequence). The CDR3 spells CASTGTGSTGELFF. As DNA, the CDR3 is TGTGCCAGTACCGGGACAGGGTCCACCGGGGAGCTGTTTTTT.

The rearrangement links TRBV7-9 to TRBJ2-7; 8 bases align to TRBD2. This CDR3 spans 15 amino acids. The germline V gene encodes CDR1 SEHNR and CDR2 FQNEAQ (reference sequence). Losses at the gene ends were 1 base for V and 7 bases for J; bases not matched to a gene: 9. DNA of the CDR3: TGTGCCAGCAGCTTAGTTACTAGCGGTACATGGGAGCAGTACTTC. Its translation is CASSLVTSGTWEQYF.

This clone was counted a few times. V is TRBV7-8 and J is TRBJ2-7, with 8 nucleotides matching TRBD2. The CDR3 consists of 15 residues. Losses at the gene ends were 4 bases for V and 2 bases for J; bases not matched to a gene: 7. Germline V gene sequence: CDR1 SGHVS, CDR2 FQNEAQ. The chain's CDR3 is CASSSLAGPPYEQYF. In DNA form, the CDR3 reads TGTGCCAGCAGCTCCCTAGCGGGTCCGCCCTACGAGCAGTACTTC.

The chain joins TRBV5-4 to TRBJ2-1, with 10 positions matching TRBD2. V gave up 0 bases and J gave up 3 bases; unmatched junction bases: 3. The CDR3 is made up of 16 amino acids. Per germline, CDR1 SGHNT and CDR2 YYREEE (reference sequence). The CDR3 DNA follows: TGTGCCAGCAGCTTGGAGTCTAGCGGGAGCTACAATGAGCAGTTCTTC. It translates to CASSLESSGSYNEQFF.

This sequence joins TRBV6-5 and TRBJ2-1; TRBD2 matches 10 bases. Germline CDR1 MNHEY, CDR2 SVGAGI. The CDR3 is made up of 15 amino acids. Losses at the gene ends were 6 bases for V and 3 bases for J; bases not matched to a gene: 5. CDR3 DNA: TGTGCCAGCAGACCCGGACTAGCGGACTACAATGAGCAGTTCTTC. This translates into CASRPGLADYNEQFF.

The V gene is TRBV28, the J gene TRBJ1-1; D ambiguous. Germline lookup yields CDR1 MDHEN and CDR2 SYDVKM. CDR3 size: 14 residues. Trimming took 6 bases from V and 0 from J, leaving 11 bases between them. CDR3 nucleotide sequence: TGTGCCAGCAGCGTACCTCAGATGAACACTGAAGCTTTCTTT. It is translated as CASSVPQMNTEAFF. Together with reference TRBV28 and TRBJ1-1, the CDR3 gives the full variable domain: DVKVTQSSRYLVKRTGEKVFLECVQDMDHENMFWYRQDPGLGLRLIYFSYDVKMKEKGDIPEGYSVSREKKERFSLILESASTNQTSMYLCASSVPQMNTEAFFGQGTRLTVV.

The chain is built from TRBV7-6 and TRBJ2-1; 7 nucleotides align to TRBD1. The V and J ends lost 5 bases and 3 bases, in that order; junction bases with no gene match: 10. CDR3 size: 16 residues. Germline V gene lookup returns CDR1 SGHVS and CDR2 FNYEAQ. The CDR3 loop reads CASSQGRQGDYNEQFF. The CDR3 DNA is TGTGCCAGCAGCCAGGGGAGACAGGGAGACTACAATGAGCAGTTCTTC.

The count of this clone is one. This rearrangement joins TRBV7-9 to TRBJ2-4; D ambiguous. Germline-derived CDR1 and CDR2 are SEHNR and FQNEAQ (reference sequence). The CDR3 loop spans 11 amino acids. V lost 5 bases and J lost 9, with 8 bases in between. This chain's CDR3 is CASSPQVIQYF. For the CDR3, the DNA is TGTGCCAGCAGCCCACAAGTCATTCAGTACTTC.

V gene TRBV11-2 combines with J gene TRBJ2-1; 10 nucleotides agree with TRBD2. CDR3 length: 17 amino acids. The V gene end was trimmed by 1 base and the J gene end by 5 bases; junction bases not matched to a gene: 8. Germline V gene sequence: CDR1 SGHAT, CDR2 FQNNGV. Written as DNA, the CDR3 is TGTGCCAGCAGCTTAGTGGCTAGCGGGAGTCTCCACAATGAGCAGTTCTTC. It is translated as CASSLVASGSLHNEQFF.

The chain couples TRBV5-1 to TRBJ1-2, with 8 nucleotides matching TRBD1. CDR3 length: 14 amino acids. V lost 4 bases to trimming and J lost 4 bases; unmatched junction nucleotides: 6. Germline CDR1 is SGHRS and CDR2 is YFSETQ. As DNA, the CDR3 is TGCGCCAGCAGCACCGGGGACAGGACCTATGGCTACACCTTC. Protein: CASSTGDRTYGYTF.

The V and J genes are TRBV6-2 or TRBV6-3 and TRBJ2-6; TRBD1 might be the D (6 bases). Germline V CDR1 and CDR2: MNHEY, SVGEGT. This CDR3 has 15 residues. Trimming removed 4 bases from V and 1 base from J, with 8 bases in between. The CDR3 coding sequence is TGTGCCAGCAGTTTTACAGGGTCTGGGGCCAACGTCCTGACTTTC. As protein: CASSFTGSGANVLTF.

About this clone itself: The sample contains more than one DNA sequence encoding this CDR3. The CDR3 here is CASSYLDRGNSPLHF. Here the CDR3 DNA reads TGTGCCAGCAGTTACCTCGACCGAGGCAATTCACCCCTCCACTTT. This chain uses TRBV6-5 with TRBJ1-6; D uncertain. V was clipped by 2 bases and J by 7 bases, with 12 bases between them. This CDR3 has 15 residues. Looked up from germline, CDR1 is MNHEY and CDR2 is SVGAGI.

The rearrangement links TRBV21-1 to TRBJ2-7; TRBD2 is taken as the D call from the table, unchecked against the DNA. TRBV21-1 is classified as a pseudogene. The CDR3 runs to 15 residues. The CDR3 loop reads CASSKKGSWPYEQYF. The CDR3 nucleotides are TGTGCCAGCAGCAAAAAAGGGAGTTGGCCCTACGAGCAGTACTTC.